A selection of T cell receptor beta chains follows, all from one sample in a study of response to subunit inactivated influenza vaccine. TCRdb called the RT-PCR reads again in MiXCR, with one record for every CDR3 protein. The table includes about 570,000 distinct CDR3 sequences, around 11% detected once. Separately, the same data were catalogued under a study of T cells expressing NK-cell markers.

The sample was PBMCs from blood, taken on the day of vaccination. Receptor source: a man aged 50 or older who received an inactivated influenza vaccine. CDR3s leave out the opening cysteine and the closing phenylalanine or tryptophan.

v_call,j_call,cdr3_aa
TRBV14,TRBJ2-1,ASSQRHPRASISYNEQF
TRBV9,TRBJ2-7,ASSAGLGIYEQY
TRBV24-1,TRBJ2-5,ATSDTGVGYQETQY
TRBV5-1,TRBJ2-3,ASSSGLAGVYGTNTQY
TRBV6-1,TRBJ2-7,ASSPGQGTSYEQY
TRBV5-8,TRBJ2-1,ASSLSWYEQF
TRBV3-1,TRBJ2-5,ASSQALQETQY
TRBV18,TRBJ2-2,ASSPPRGTNGELF
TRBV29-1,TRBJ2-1,SVDPLVNEQF
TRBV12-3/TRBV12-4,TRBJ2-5,ASSFHQRGTQY
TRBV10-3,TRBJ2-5,AISTSGGTKETQY
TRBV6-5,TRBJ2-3,ASSYLVLAGTDTQY
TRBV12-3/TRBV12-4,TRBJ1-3,ASSLTTGGTGNTIY
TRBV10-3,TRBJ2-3,AISFRLAGGPFYTDTQY
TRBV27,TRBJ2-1,ASSRDRLNNEQF
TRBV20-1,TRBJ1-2,SANMALSSYGYT
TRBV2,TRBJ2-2,ASRGQEVTGELF
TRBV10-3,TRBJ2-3,AISAPEGADTQY